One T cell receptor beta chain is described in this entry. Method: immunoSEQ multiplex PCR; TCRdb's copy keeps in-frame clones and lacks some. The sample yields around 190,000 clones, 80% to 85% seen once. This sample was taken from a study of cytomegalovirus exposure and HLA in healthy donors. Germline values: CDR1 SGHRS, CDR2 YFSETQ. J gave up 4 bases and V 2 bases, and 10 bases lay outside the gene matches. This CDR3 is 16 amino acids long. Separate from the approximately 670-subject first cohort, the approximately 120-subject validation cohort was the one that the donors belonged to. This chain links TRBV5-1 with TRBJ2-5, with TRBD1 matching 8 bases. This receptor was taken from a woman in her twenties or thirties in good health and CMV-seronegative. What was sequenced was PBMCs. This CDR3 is CASSFDQGAHLETQYF. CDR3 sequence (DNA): TGCGCCAGCAGCTTCGATCAGGGGGCGCATCTAGAGACCCAGTACTTC.